By share of the sample, the clone carrying this T cell receptor (beta chain) is large. Antigen specificity is unknown. PCR primers comprised 60 Vbeta and 13 Jbeta primers. Clones were sequenced by immunoSEQ multiplex PCR, and TCRdb holds only the in-frame ones, with some missing. The data show about 110,000 clones, around 79% seen once. This sample was included in a study of cytomegalovirus exposure and HLA in healthy donors. General study points: Researchers catalogued about 150 TCR beta chains as cytomegalovirus-associated.

Per the germline V gene, CDR1 is SGHDN and CDR2 is FVKESK. J lost 1 base, V lost 4 bases, and 6 bases had no gene match. The CDR3 totals 15 residues. The sequenced sample consisted of PBMCs. This TCR was recovered from a woman between 40 and 55 years old in good health and CMV-seronegative. The rearrangement uses TRBV14 and TRBJ1-1, with TRBD1 identical over 7 bases. CDR3 sequence: CASSRRTGWNTEAFF. CDR3 in DNA: TGTGCCAGCAGCCGACGGACAGGATGGAACACTGAAGCTTTCTTT.